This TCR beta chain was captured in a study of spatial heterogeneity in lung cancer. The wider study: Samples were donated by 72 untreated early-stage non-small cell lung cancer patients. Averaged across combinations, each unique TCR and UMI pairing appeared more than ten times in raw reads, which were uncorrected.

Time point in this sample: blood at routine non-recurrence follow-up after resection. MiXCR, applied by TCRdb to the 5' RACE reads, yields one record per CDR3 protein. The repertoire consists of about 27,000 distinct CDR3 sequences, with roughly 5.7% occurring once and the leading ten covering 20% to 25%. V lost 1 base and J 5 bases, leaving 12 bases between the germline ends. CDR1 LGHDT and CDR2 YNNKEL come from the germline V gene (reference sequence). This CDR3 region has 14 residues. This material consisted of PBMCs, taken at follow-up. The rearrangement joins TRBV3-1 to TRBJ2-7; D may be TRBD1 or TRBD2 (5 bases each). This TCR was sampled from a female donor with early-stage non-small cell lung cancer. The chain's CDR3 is CASSQGQGVNEQYF. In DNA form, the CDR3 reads TGTGCCAGCAGCCAAGGCCAGGGAGTCAACGAGCAGTACTTC.